One sample yielded the 31 T cell receptor beta chains listed below, sequenced in a study of PD-1 blockade in classical Hodgkin lymphoma. Produced via immunoSEQ multiplex PCR; TCRdb's table is partial and in-frame only. The sample has under 40,000 clones; over 60% are singletons. Following autologous stem cell transplantation, relapse occurred in every patient, and exposure to brentuximab vedotin varied. The specimen was peripheral blood mononuclear cells (PBMCs), collected before the second cycle of nivolumab. The receptor set was obtained from a human donor with classical Hodgkin lymphoma.

This clone was observed a single time. The V gene is TRBV19, the J gene TRBJ2-7; 13 bases fit TRBD2. The V segment lost 4 bases and the J segment 3 bases; nucleotides outside the gene matches: 6. This CDR3 contains 16 residues. CDR1 is LNHDA and CDR2 is SQIVND in the germline V gene (reference sequence). CDR3 region: CASSTSGTSGDYEQYF. The CDR3 coding sequence is TGTGCCAGTAGTACCTCCGGGACTAGCGGGGACTACGAGCAGTACTTC. The entire variable domain, with the rest obtained from reference TRBV19 and TRBJ2-7, is as follows: DGGITQSPKYLFRKEGQNVTLSCEQNLNHDAMYWYRQDPGQGLRLIYYSQIVNDFQKGDIAEGYSVSREKKESFPLTVTSAQKNPTAFYLCASSTSGTSGDYEQYFGPGTRLTVT.

This clone has more than one count but fewer than ten. This chain links TRBV6-5 with TRBJ1-1; TRBD1 matches 7 bases. V trimming: 2 bases; J trimming: 7 bases; junction bases outside the gene matches: 4. CDR3 length: 13 residues. Germline V gene lookup returns CDR1 MNHEY and CDR2 SVGAGI. The CDR3 DNA is TGTGCCAGCAGTTACGACCGGGACAGTGAAGCTTTCTTT. Protein product: CASSYDRDSEAFF.

The rearrangement links TRBV6-5 to TRBJ1-1, with TRBD1 matching 7 bases. The ends lost 2 bases at V and 3 bases at J; junction bases unmatched: 6. The V gene's germline CDR1 is MNHEY and CDR2 SVGAGI. This CDR3 region has 15 residues. CDR3: CASSYKQGRDTEAFF. The DNA of the CDR3 is TGTGCCAGCAGTTACAAACAGGGGCGGGACACTGAAGCTTTCTTT.

The V and J genes are TRBV10-3 and TRBJ1-5, with D unclear. V was clipped by 10 bases and J by 4 bases, with 20 bases between them. Germline lookup yields CDR1 ENHRY and CDR2 SYGVKD. The CDR3 extends over 15 amino acids. The CDR3 spells CATGVGRMGNQPQHF. CDR3 bases: TGTGCCACCGGGGTTGGCAGGATGGGTAATCAGCCCCAGCATTTT.

The chain has TRBV4-3 and TRBJ1-6; D is uncertain. CDR1 is LGHNA and CDR2 is YSLEER in the germline V gene. The CDR3 contains 16 residues. V was shortened by 0 bases and J by 2 bases, with 8 bases between the two germline ends. The CDR3 DNA is TGCGCCAGCAGCCAAGACGGGCAGCCCTATAATTCACCCCTCCACTTT. It is translated as CASSQDGQPYNSPLHF.

In its sample, this clone was seen a few times. The rearrangement uses TRBV6-6 and TRBJ1-1, with TRBD1 matching 8 bases. V dropped 4 bases and J dropped 5; count of bases not matched to a gene: 3. The CDR3 consists of 13 residues. CDR1 MNHNY and CDR2 SVGAGI come from the germline V gene (reference sequence). The CDR3 DNA reads as TGTGCCAGCAGTTTTACAGGGGGAACTGAAGCTTTCTTT. This encodes CASSFTGGTEAFF.

The sample holds one count of this clone. The chain carries TRBV18 and TRBJ1-4, with unresolved D. V lost 3 bases and J lost 4, with 9 bases in between. Germline V gene data show CDR1 as KGHSH and CDR2 as LQKENI. The CDR3 has 14 amino acids. CDR3 loop: CASSPEQFNEKLFF. For the CDR3, the DNA is TGTGCCAGCTCACCTGAGCAGTTTAATGAAAAACTGTTTTTT.

This clone showed up just a few times. This chain joins TRBV5-6 and TRBJ2-1; D is unclear. The germline V and J ends were trimmed by 4 bases and 5 bases, with 4 bases remaining between them. The CDR3 has 11 residues. CDR1 and CDR2 from the germline V gene are SGHDT and YYEEEE. CDR3 DNA: TGTGCCAGCAGCGCCGACAATGAGCAGTTCTTC. Its protein product is CASSADNEQFF. The whole variable domain, filled in from reference TRBV5-6 and TRBJ2-1, reads DAGVTQSPTHLIKTRGQQVTLRCSPKSGHDTVSWYQQALGQGPQFIFQYYEEEERQRGNFPDRFSGHQFPNYSSELNVNALLLGDSALYLCASSADNEQFFGPGTRLTVL.

The CDR3, as DNA: TGTGCCAGCAGTTACAGGGGAGAAAGCACAGATACGCAGTATTTT. As protein: CASSYRGESTDTQYF. This chain uses TRBV6-6 with TRBJ2-3; D assignment may be TRBD1 or TRBD2 (5 bases each). In germline, CDR1 is MNHNY, CDR2 SVGAGI (reference sequence). CDR3 size: 15 residues. The V gene lost 2 bases and the J gene lost 0 bases, with 9 bases spanning the gap.

This chain links TRBV4-3 with TRBJ2-1; 9 bases are shared with TRBD2. From germline, CDR1 is LGHNA and CDR2 YSLEER. This CDR3 is built from 16 residues. With V trimmed by 1 base and J by 4 bases, 5 bases remained unmatched. The CDR3 reads CASSQGGGGGYNEQFF. Here the CDR3 DNA reads TGCGCCAGCAGCCAAGGAGGCGGGGGGGGGTACAATGAGCAGTTCTTC.

V gene TRBV4-1 combines with J gene TRBJ1-4; D is unresolved. The CDR3 runs 15 residues. Germline values: CDR1 MGHRA, CDR2 YSYEKL. Deletions cut 1 base from V and 8 bases from J, with 14 bases between. The CDR3 sequence is CASSQGHGLGEKLFF. The CDR3, as DNA: TGCGCCAGCAGCCAAGGACACGGGTTAGGGGAAAAACTGTTTTTT.

The V and J genes are TRBV6-5 and TRBJ2-6; D not resolved. The CDR3 runs 15 residues. The V end lost 2 bases, the J end lost 0 bases, and 5 bases lay between the germline ends. The germline CDR1 and CDR2 sequences are MNHEY and SVGAGI. This CDR3 is CASSYGRSGANVLTF. DNA of the CDR3: TGTGCCAGCAGTTACGGGCGCTCTGGGGCCAACGTCCTGACTTTC.

This clone was found a few times. The gene calls are TRBV6-5 and TRBJ1-2, with a possible D match to TRBD1 (6 bases). V was trimmed by 0 bases and J by 7 bases, leaving 12 bases between them. The CDR3 consists of 14 residues. The V gene's germline CDR1 is MNHEY and CDR2 SVGAGI. CDR3 sequence: CASSYSPRGAGYTF. The CDR3 nucleotides read TGTGCCAGCAGTTACTCCCCGCGGGGGGCTGGCTACACCTTC.

This rearrangement joins TRBV5-1 to TRBJ2-3, with 7 nucleotides matching TRBD1. This CDR3 region has 17 residues. The germline V gene has CDR1 SGHRS and CDR2 YFSETQ. The ends lost 2 bases at V and 0 bases at J; junction bases unmatched: 9. CDR3: CASSFFSTGSSTDTQYF. The DNA for the CDR3 is TGCGCCAGCAGCTTCTTTTCGACAGGGTCTAGCACAGATACGCAGTATTTT.

V gene TRBV29-1 combines with J gene TRBJ1-1, with unresolved D. Between the trimmed V and J ends, which lost 7 bases and 2 bases, there was a span of 8 bases. The CDR3 totals 11 residues. Germline assignment: CDR1 SQVTM and CDR2 ANQGSEA. Here the CDR3 reads CSAGVNTEAFF. CDR3 coding DNA: TGCAGCGCCGGAGTTAACACTGAAGCTTTCTTT.

The V call is TRBV29-1, the J call TRBJ1-1; D might be TRBD1 (5 bases). The germline V and J ends were trimmed by 4 bases and 4 bases, with 7 bases remaining between them. The CDR3 runs 11 residues. Germline V CDR1 and CDR2: SQVTM, ANQGSEA. CDR3 residues: CSVAGTTEAFF. The CDR3 region has the DNA TGCAGCGTTGCGGGGACCACTGAAGCTTTCTTT.

The rearrangement uses TRBV12-5 and TRBJ1-5; 9 positions agree with TRBD1. The V gene's germline CDR1 is LGHNT and CDR2 FRNRAP. J was trimmed by 0 bases and V by 7 bases; bases with no gene match: 13. CDR3 size: 18 residues. The CDR3 DNA sequence: TGTGCTAGTGCCCCGGCCGGGACAGGGACCTATAGCAATCAGCCCCAGCATTTT. Protein product: CASAPAGTGTYSNQPQHF.

The rearrangement uses TRBV7-8 and TRBJ1-5, with 8 bases identical to TRBD1. The V gene's germline CDR1 is SGHVS and CDR2 FQNEAQ. V lost 4 bases, J lost 9 bases, and 14 bases stayed unmatched. The CDR3 contains 16 residues. The CDR3 DNA follows: TGTGCCAGCAGCTCAGGGACAGGCGCTTCGTTCGGGCCCCAGCATTTT. This encodes CASSSGTGASFGPQHF.

The J gene is TRBJ2-4, the V gene TRBV18; D is unresolved. V lost 0 bases, J lost 0 bases, and 15 bases lay in between. CDR1 is KGHSH, CDR2 LQKENI, per germline. The CDR3 loop spans 18 amino acids. Written as DNA, the CDR3 is TGTGCCAGCTCACCACCGAATCCGGACGATTTAGCCAAAAACATTCAGTACTTC. This sequence encodes CASSPPNPDDLAKNIQYF.

The chain recombines TRBV6-6 with TRBJ1-2; D uncertain. The germline V and J ends were trimmed by 6 bases and 2 bases, with 13 bases remaining between them. The length of the CDR3 is 14 residues. Germline loops: CDR1 MNHNY, CDR2 SVGAGI (reference sequence). CDR3 coding DNA: TGTGCCAGCAGAGAAGGCGGCAAGAACTATGGCTACACCTTC. It translates to CASREGGKNYGYTF.

The V and J genes are TRBV5-1 and TRBJ2-3; the D gene could be TRBD1 or TRBD2 (5 bases each). The CDR3 is 15 residues long. CDR1 and CDR2 (germline): SGHRS, YFSETQ. The V end lost 2 bases, the J end lost 5 bases, and 15 bases lay between the germline ends. In DNA, the CDR3 is TGCGCCAGCAGCTTTCGGTTCGCAGGGAGAGATACGCAGTATTTT. It yields the protein CASSFRFAGRDTQYF.

This chain links TRBV5-4 with TRBJ2-4, with TRBD1 matching 10 bases. Germline V lookup: CDR1 SGHNT, CDR2 YYREEE (reference sequence). The V segment lost 4 bases and the J segment 5 bases; nucleotides outside the gene matches: 6. The CDR3 contains 15 residues. The CDR3 here is CASSQSGTGENIQYF. The CDR3 nucleotides are TGTGCCAGCAGCCAAAGCGGGACAGGGGAAAACATTCAGTACTTC.

This chain connects TRBV13 to TRBJ1-2; no reliable D call. Looked up from germline, CDR1 is PRHDT and CDR2 is FYEKMQ (reference sequence). The CDR3 is made up of 13 amino acids. V was clipped by 6 bases and J by 1 base, with 9 bases between them. The CDR3 region has the DNA TGTGCCAGCAGTGAGGGCAATAACTATGGCTACACCTTC. Protein product: CASSEGNNYGYTF. Full variable domain (rest looked up from reference TRBV13 and TRBJ1-2): AAGVIQSPRHLIKEKRETATLKCYPIPRHDTVYWYQQGPGQDPQFLISFYEKMQSDKGSIPDRFSAQQFSDYHSELNMSSLELGDSALYFCASSEGNNYGYTFGSGTRLTVV.

The chain carries TRBV27 and TRBJ2-1; 15 positions match TRBD2. CDR1 and CDR2 from the germline V gene are MNHEY and SMNVEV (reference sequence). The CDR3 is made up of 16 amino acids. The J segment lost 8 bases and the V segment lost 2 bases, leaving 4 bases of the junction unmatched. For the CDR3, the DNA is TGTGCCAGCAGTTTAAGGGGACTAGCGGGGGGCCATGAGCAGTTCTTC. It yields the protein CASSLRGLAGGHEQFF.

This chain's CDR3 is CATPGQSNTEAFF. The DNA for the CDR3 is TGTGCCACCCCCGGACAGAGTAACACTGAAGCTTTCTTT. V gene TRBV7-9 combines with J gene TRBJ1-1, with a possible D match to TRBD1 (6 bases). CDR3 length: 13 residues. Germline-derived CDR1 and CDR2 are SEHNR and FQNEAQ (reference sequence). V dropped 10 bases and J dropped 2 bases, with 14 bases sitting between them.

The chain has TRBV18 and TRBJ2-7; D unclear. From germline, CDR1 is KGHSH and CDR2 LQKENI. V lost 0 bases to trimming and J lost 2 bases, with 8 bases between them. The CDR3 spans 14 residues. CDR3 in amino acids: CASSPPKGPYEQYF. The CDR3 DNA is TGTGCCAGCTCACCACCGAAGGGCCCCTACGAGCAGTACTTC.

This clone was recorded once. The chain joins TRBV10-2 to TRBJ2-7, with D possibly matching TRBD1 (5 bases). Germline CDR1 is WSHSY and CDR2 is SAAADI. Between the trimmed V and J ends, which lost 0 bases and 1 base, there was a span of 10 bases. This CDR3 has 15 amino acids. CDR3 sequence (DNA): TGCGCCAGCAGTGAGTCGTTCGCAGGGTCCTACGAGCAGTACTTC. Translation gives CASSESFAGSYEQYF.

The rearrangement links TRBV7-9 to TRBJ2-3; 7 bases are shared with TRBD2. This CDR3 region has 15 residues. From germline, CDR1 is SEHNR and CDR2 FQNEAQ (reference sequence). V shed 4 bases and J 0 bases; nucleotides not matched to a gene: 4. CDR3 loop: CASSSLAASTDTQYF. The CDR3 coding sequence is TGTGCCAGCAGCTCTCTAGCGGCTAGCACAGATACGCAGTATTTT.

The DNA for the CDR3 is TGTGCCAGCAGCTTAGCCCAGCGCCATGATATAGATACGCAGTATTTT. Translating it yields CASSLAQRHDIDTQYF. The chain uses TRBV11-2 and TRBJ2-3, with D uncertain. CDR1 SGHAT and CDR2 FQNNGV come from the germline V gene. The germline V and J ends were trimmed by 1 base and 5 bases, with 16 bases remaining between them. The length of the CDR3 is 16 residues.

This chain connects TRBV7-6 to TRBJ2-7, with 8 bases that match TRBD1. J lost 7 bases, V lost 3 bases, and 5 bases had no gene match. Looked up from germline, CDR1 is SGHVS and CDR2 is FNYEAQ. The CDR3 runs to 13 residues. In DNA form, the CDR3 reads TGTGCCAGCAGCTTGGACAGGGTAGAAGAGCAGTACTTC. The encoded protein is CASSLDRVEEQYF.

This chain uses TRBV5-1 with TRBJ1-2; D not certain. The CDR3 totals 17 residues. V gave up 4 bases and J gave up 0 bases, with 19 bases separating them. Germline V gene data show CDR1 as SGHRS and CDR2 as YFSETQ. In nucleotides, the CDR3 is TGCGCCAGCAGCCCTACCCCCCTCGGAGCTACTAACTATGGCTACACCTTC. Residues: CASSPTPLGATNYGYTF.